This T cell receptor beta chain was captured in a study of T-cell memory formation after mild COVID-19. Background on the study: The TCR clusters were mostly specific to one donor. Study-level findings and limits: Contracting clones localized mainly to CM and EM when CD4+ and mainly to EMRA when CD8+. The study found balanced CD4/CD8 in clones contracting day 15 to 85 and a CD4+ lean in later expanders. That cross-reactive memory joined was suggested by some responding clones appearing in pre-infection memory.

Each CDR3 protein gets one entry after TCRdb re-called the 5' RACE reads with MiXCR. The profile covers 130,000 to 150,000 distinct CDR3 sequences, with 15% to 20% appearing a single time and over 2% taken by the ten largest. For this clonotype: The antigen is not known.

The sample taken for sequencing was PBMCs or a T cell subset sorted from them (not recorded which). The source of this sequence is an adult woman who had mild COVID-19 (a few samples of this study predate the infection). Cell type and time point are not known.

CDR3 bases: TGTGCCAGCAGTAGGACATTTAGTGGGACCCAGTACTTC. It codes for CASSRTFSGTQYF. The rearrangement uses TRBV2 and TRBJ2-5, with D perhaps matching TRBD1 (5 bases). Germline CDR1 SNHLY, CDR2 FYNNEI. This CDR3 is 13 amino acids long. Trimming took 5 bases from V and 7 from J, leaving 14 bases between them.